This T cell receptor beta chain was found in a study of a mutant IDH1 vaccine in newly diagnosed glioma. This CDR3 has 15 residues. Per the germline V gene, CDR1 is SGHTA and CDR2 is FQGNSA. Trimming took off 1 base at V and 4 bases at J, with 13 bases between the two ends. Notes on this clone: Antigen: not known.

Libraries were prepared by immunoSEQ multiplex PCR; TCRdb keeps only in-frame clonotypes and omits some of them. The sample lists roughly 60,000 clones; less than 85% were seen once. Time point defined: week 11, during vaccination. Every vaccine dose comprised 300 ug of mutant IDH1 20-mer peptide plus topical imiquimod. General study results and limits: Any relationship between pseudoprogression and changes in top peripheral T cell clonotypes seemed absent.

The chain has TRBV7-2 and TRBJ1-2; the D gene is possibly TRBD1 (6 bases). Source: PBMCs, taken from a glioma patient whose treatment included an IDH1 peptide vaccine. This sequence was found in a man aged 25 to 40 with glioma. CDR3 sequence (DNA): TGTGCCAGCAGCTTAGAGGAACAGGGCATCTATGGCTACACCTTC. This gives the protein CASSLEEQGIYGYTF.